This T cell receptor beta chain appears in the sequencing data of a study of Ad26.COV2.S vaccination and SARS-CoV-2 variants. About the study: Trial arm assignment for the donor was COV1001 Ad26.COV2.S. Ad26.COV2.S shots went into the muscle once or twice, 56 days apart. Points from the study as a whole: With respect to non-spike TCR breadth, vaccine and placebo recipients were similar. Those who received the vaccine showed greater spike-specific TCR breadth than those given placebo.

The treatment was: roughly 20 received Ad26.COV2.S at low or high dose, single or two shots; about 5 received placebo; per-sample allocation not given. The investigators took samples on day 63 after the first vaccine or placebo injection. The CDR3 runs 15 residues. Trimming left V 4 bases short and J 2 bases short, with 15 bases between. Germline CDR1 SGHNT, CDR2 YYREEE (reference sequence). Only in-frame clones appear in the TCRdb table, and some are missing; sequencing was by immunoSEQ multiplex PCR. The sample consists of approximately 350,000 clones, about 83% of them appearing once. Comment on this clone: Antigen unknown.

The chain couples TRBV5-4 to TRBJ2-5; a possible D gene is TRBD2 (5 bases). The TCR comes from a person between 18 and 65 years old who received the Ad26.COV2.S COVID-19 vaccine or a placebo. The starting material was peripheral blood, obtained in a trial of Ad26.COV2.S vaccine versus placebo. CDR3 in DNA: TGTGCCAGCAGCAGGTTCTCCGGGGTACAAGAGACCCAGTACTTC. Its protein is CASSRFSGVQETQYF.